This T cell receptor (beta chain) was profiled in a study of blood T cell repertoires in COVID-19. Study summary: T cells, B-cell-depleted T cells, or PBMCs provided the cDNA or gDNA that served as material.

Profiling relied on immunoSEQ multiplex PCR, and the TCRdb table lists in-frame clones only, not all of them. The sample lists about 300,000 clones, about nine tenths occurring once. The CDR3 runs to 14 residues. Germline V gene data show CDR1 as SNHLY and CDR2 as FYNNEI. V shed 3 bases and J shed 4 bases, with 12 bases lying between them. Source material: PBMCs or T cells enriched from blood (not recorded which). This rearrangement joins TRBV2 to TRBJ1-1, with unresolved D. This receptor was taken from a woman aged 40 to 50 who had recovered from COVID-19. The CDR3 sequence: CASSDRPEGTEAFF. The CDR3 DNA reads as TGTGCCAGCAGTGACAGGCCGGAGGGCACTGAAGCTTTCTTT. The full variable domain, its missing parts supplied by reference TRBV2 and TRBJ1-1, is EPEVTQTPSHQVTQMGQEVILRCVPISNHLYFYWYRQILGQKVEFLVSFYNNEISEKSEIFDDQFSVERPDGSNFTLKIRSTKLEDSAMYFCASSDRPEGTEAFFGQGTRLTVV.